The subject of this entry is one T cell receptor (beta chain). Its target is not known. TCRdb's table, derived via immunoSEQ multiplex PCR, lists solely in-frame clones and lacks some. Here the sample spans some 95,000 clones, around nine tenths being singletons. This specimen comes from a study of T cell responses to AZD1222 COVID-19 vaccine. Study outcomes and limitations: Nearly half of the spike-specific TCRs reportedly recognize variant regions that carry no mutations.

CDR3 length: 16 residues. The germline V gene has CDR1 KGHSH and CDR2 LQKENI. V was pared by 5 bases and J by 1 base, with 4 bases of the junction left unmatched. The sequence came from an adult who received the AZD1222 COVID-19 vaccine. The genes are TRBV18 and TRBJ2-2, with 10 positions matching TRBD2. The sequenced sample was peripheral blood, obtained 28 days after the second AZD1222 dose. CDR3 region: CASSATSGLNTGELFF. The CDR3 DNA sequence: TGTGCCAGCTCAGCGACTAGCGGGTTGAACACCGGGGAGCTGTTTTTT.